This passage covers 25 T cell receptor beta chains from one sample sequenced in a study of T cell responses to AZD1222 COVID-19 vaccine. Generated by immunoSEQ multiplex PCR, the TCRdb table keeps only in-frame clones and is missing some. The table shows some 150,000 clones, with 85% to 95% occurring only once. The sequencing here drew on peripheral blood, taken on day 0 of MenACWY control vaccination. These receptors all stem from an adult in good health.

CDR3 bases: TGTGCCAGCAACAGGGCCCCTAATGAAAAACTGTTTTTT. Translation: CASNRAPNEKLFF. V usage is TRBV12-3 or TRBV12-4 and J usage is TRBJ1-4; tentatively, D is TRBD1 (6 bases). Trimming cost V 7 bases and J 3 bases, with 9 bases left between them. The length of the CDR3 is 13 residues.

The rearrangement links TRBV7-2 to TRBJ1-2; D unresolved. Germline-derived CDR1 and CDR2 are SGHTA and FQGNSA. The CDR3 runs 12 residues. Trimming shortened V by 3 bases and J by 6 bases, and 8 bases separated the two germline ends. The CDR3 coding sequence is TGTGCCAGCAGCTTCGCTATGGATGGCTACACCTTC. Protein: CASSFAMDGYTF.

V is TRBV9 and J is TRBJ1-1, with D possibly TRBD1 on 5 matching bases. Looked up from germline, CDR1 is SGDLS and CDR2 is YYNGEE. The length of the CDR3 is 14 residues. Trimming pared 3 bases from V and 4 bases from J, leaving 13 bases between. CDR3: CASSALFTGTEAFF. As DNA, the CDR3 is TGTGCCAGCAGCGCCCTGTTTACAGGCACTGAAGCTTTCTTT.

CDR3 sequence reads: CASRQGLTDTQYF. The CDR3 bases are TGTGCCAGCAGGCAGGGGCTCACAGATACGCAGTATTTT. V usage is TRBV28 and J usage is TRBJ2-3, with D perhaps matching TRBD1 (6 bases). Between the trimmed V and J ends, which lost 6 bases and 2 bases, there was a span of 9 bases. The CDR3 is 13 amino acids. Germline assignment: CDR1 MDHEN and CDR2 SYDVKM.

The chain joins TRBV20-1 to TRBJ2-3; TRBD2 matches at 8 bases. With 3 bases clipped from V and 4 bases from J, the junction kept 3 bases outside the gene matches. CDR1 and CDR2 (germline): DFQATT, SNEGSKA (reference sequence). The CDR3 has 13 residues. The CDR3 here is CSASWTSPDTQYF. The CDR3 DNA is TGCAGTGCTAGTTGGACTAGCCCAGATACGCAGTATTTT.

The rearrangement links TRBV7-8 to TRBJ1-6; 8 bases fit TRBD1. V dropped 5 bases and J dropped 0; count of bases not matched to a gene: 15. The CDR3 runs 20 residues. Germline V lookup: CDR1 SGHVS, CDR2 FQNEAQ. CDR3 amino acids: CASSPHGQGLVSSYNSPLHF. The DNA of the CDR3 is TGTGCCAGCAGCCCCCACGGACAGGGTTTAGTGAGCTCCTATAATTCACCCCTCCACTTT.

The chain links TRBV5-8 to TRBJ2-1, with D unclear. Trimming shortened V by 0 bases and J by 8 bases, and 3 bases separated the two germline ends. The CDR3 contains 11 residues. Per the germline V gene, CDR1 is SGHTS and CDR2 is YDEGEE. The DNA for the CDR3 is TGTGCCAGCAGCTTGGCCGATGAGCAGTTCTTC. Protein sequence: CASSLADEQFF.

The chain uses TRBV7-5 and TRBJ2-2. TRBV7-5 is listed as a pseudogene. The CDR3 is 16 amino acids. The CDR3 loop is CVRSLTGTRNTGELFF. Written as DNA, the CDR3 is TGTGTCAGAAGCCTGACCGGGACGAGGAACACCGGGGAGCTGTTTTTT.

The genes are TRBV6-5 and TRBJ1-4; 10 bases line up with TRBD1. V lost 5 bases to trimming and J lost 6 bases; unmatched junction nucleotides: 3. There are 14 residues in the CDR3. Germline V gives CDR1 MNHEY, CDR2 SVGAGI. In nucleotides, the CDR3 is TGTGCCAGCAGTCCGGGACAGGGGTATGAAAAACTGTTTTTT. This gives the protein CASSPGQGYEKLFF.

The chain is built from TRBV7-3 and TRBJ1-1, with D possibly TRBD1 on 6 matching bases. The CDR3 sequence is 15 residues long. Germline V lookup: CDR1 SGHTA, CDR2 FQGTGA. V was cut by 1 base and J by 4 bases, with 13 bases left in between. DNA of the CDR3: TGTGCCAGCAGCTTAAGTGGACAGACATCCACTGAAGCTTTCTTT. Its translation: CASSLSGQTSTEAFF.

J is TRBJ2-7 and V is TRBV28; 8 bases align to TRBD1. The junction had 4 bases not matched to a gene; V was cut back by 5 bases and J by 4 bases. Germline V gene data show CDR1 as MDHEN and CDR2 as SYDVKM. CDR3 size: 13 residues. The CDR3 sequence: CASSGQGRYEQYF. CDR3 nucleotide sequence: TGTGCCAGCAGTGGACAGGGCAGGTACGAGCAGTACTTC.

This clone came up once. The genes are TRBV30 and TRBJ1-2; no firm D call. V shed 0 bases and J shed 7 bases, with 12 bases lying between them. CDR1 GTSNPN and CDR2 SVGIG come from the germline V gene (reference sequence). CDR3 length equals 13 residues. CDR3 DNA: TGTGCCTGGAGTGTCCAGCCGGGTAGTGGCTACACCTTC. Protein sequence: CAWSVQPGSGYTF.

This clone appeared a single time. This chain joins TRBV10-3 and TRBJ2-1; TRBD2 matches 9 bases. Germline loops: CDR1 ENHRY, CDR2 SYGVKD. CDR3 size: 15 residues. With 5 bases clipped from V and 4 bases from J, the junction kept 6 bases outside the gene matches. CDR3 nucleotides: TGTGCCATCAGTTCGGTGACTAGCGGATACAATGAGCAGTTCTTC. It translates to CAISSVTSGYNEQFF.

The CDR3 reads CASSRSPGQGKTQYF. DNA of the CDR3: TGCGCCAGCAGCCGCTCCCCGGGACAGGGCAAGACCCAGTACTTC. The rearrangement links TRBV5-1 to TRBJ2-5, with 9 bases that match TRBD1. The J segment lost 6 bases and the V segment lost 4 bases, leaving 10 bases of the junction unmatched. Per germline, CDR1 SGHRS and CDR2 YFSETQ. The CDR3 sequence is 15 residues long.

This chain joins TRBV7-8 and TRBJ2-7, with TRBD2 identical over 10 bases. There are 15 residues in the CDR3. Germline CDR1 reads SGHVS; CDR2 reads FQNEAQ. J was trimmed by 7 bases and V by 1 base; bases with no gene match: 7. The CDR3 reads CASSLVTSGNGEQYF. CDR3 DNA sequence: TGTGCCAGCAGCTTAGTCACTAGCGGGAACGGGGAGCAGTACTTC.

This clone was counted only a few times. The CDR3 bases are TGTGCCAGCAGTCCCGCCCTCTCTGGGGCCAACGTCCTGACTTTC. Amino acids: CASSPALSGANVLTF. The chain uses TRBV7-9 and TRBJ2-6; no reliable D call. Between the trimmed V and J ends, which lost 6 bases and 0 bases, there was a span of 9 bases. This CDR3 is built from 15 residues. Germline-derived CDR1 and CDR2 are SEHNR and FQNEAQ (reference sequence).

This chain uses TRBV4-3 with TRBJ2-2; 8 positions agree with TRBD2. From germline, CDR1 is LGHNA and CDR2 YSLEER. With 0 bases clipped from V and 0 bases from J, the junction kept 3 bases outside the gene matches. This CDR3 contains 17 residues. The CDR3 is CASSQDGRGSNTGELFF. CDR3 DNA sequence: TGCGCCAGCAGCCAAGACGGGAGGGGCTCGAACACCGGGGAGCTGTTTTTT.

The chain carries TRBV19 and TRBJ2-1; D perhaps matches TRBD1 (6 bases). Trimming shortened V by 5 bases and J by 7 bases, and 15 bases separated the two germline ends. The germline V gene encodes CDR1 LNHDA and CDR2 SQIVND (reference sequence). The CDR3 is made up of 14 amino acids. CDR3: CASSVRGVRNEQFF. The CDR3 region has the DNA TGTGCCAGTAGTGTCAGGGGTGTTAGGAATGAGCAGTTCTTC. The full variable domain, completed using reference TRBV19 and TRBJ2-1, is DGGITQSPKYLFRKEGQNVTLSCEQNLNHDAMYWYRQDPGQGLRLIYYSQIVNDFQKGDIAEGYSVSREKKESFPLTVTSAQKNPTAFYLCASSVRGVRNEQFFGPGTRLTVL.

V gene TRBV27 combines with J gene TRBJ1-1; a weak D match, TRBD1 (5 bases). The CDR3 length is 14 residues. Trimming removed 5 bases at V and 2 bases at J, with 12 bases between. CDR1 is MNHEY and CDR2 is SMNVEV in the germline V gene (reference sequence). CDR3 nucleotide sequence: TGTGCCAGCAGTCAAGGACACCTAAACACTGAAGCTTTCTTT. The encoded protein is CASSQGHLNTEAFF.

This rearrangement joins TRBV15 to TRBJ1-2; D gene unclear. The V gene lost 0 bases and the J gene lost 4 bases, with 9 bases spanning the gap. The CDR3 extends over 14 amino acids. Germline V gene lookup returns CDR1 LNHNV and CDR2 YYDKDF (reference sequence). Here the CDR3 DNA reads TGTGCCACCAGCAGAGATCTAGGTCTCTATGGCTACACCTTC. Its protein is CATSRDLGLYGYTF.

This chain links TRBV5-1 with TRBJ2-3; D is possibly TRBD2 (6 bases). This CDR3 is 15 amino acids long. Trimming left V 5 bases short and J 2 bases short, with 15 bases between. Germline V gives CDR1 SGHRS, CDR2 YFSETQ. CDR3 sequence (DNA): TGCGCCAGCAGAGCAATTAGCGGAAACACAGATACGCAGTATTTT. It specifies CASRAISGNTDTQYF.

The rearrangement uses TRBV6-2 or TRBV6-3 and TRBJ1-1, with D unclear. Trimming removed 6 bases at V and 5 bases at J, with 10 bases between. CDR3 length: 12 amino acids. The V gene's germline CDR1 is MNHEY and CDR2 SVGEGT. In DNA form, the CDR3 reads TGTGCCAGCAGCGGTACGTGGACTGAAGCTTTCTTT. It translates to CASSGTWTEAFF.

This chain joins TRBV28 and TRBJ1-5, with no clear D. The CDR3 runs 14 residues. Germline CDR1 MDHEN, CDR2 SYDVKM. The V end lost 3 bases, the J end lost 2 bases, and 8 bases lay between the germline ends. CDR3 DNA: TGTGCCAGCAGTTTGACAAGGGGCAATCAGCCCCAGCATTTT. It specifies CASSLTRGNQPQHF.

The chain's CDR3 is CASSLYQSGRYIYEQYF. The CDR3 DNA reads as TGCGCCAGCAGCTTGTATCAGAGCGGGAGGTATATATACGAGCAGTACTTC. The chain has TRBV5-1 and TRBJ2-7; 9 bases align to TRBD2. Germline CDR1 reads SGHRS; CDR2 reads YFSETQ. V shed 1 base and J 4 bases; nucleotides not matched to a gene: 12. The CDR3 loop spans 17 amino acids. Using reference TRBV5-1 and TRBJ2-7 for the parts outside the CDR3, the full variable domain is KAGVTQTPRYLIKTRGQQVTLSCSPISGHRSVSWYQQTPGQGLQFLFEYFSETQRNKGNFPGRFSGRQFSNSRSEMNVSTLELGDSALYLCASSLYQSGRYIYEQYFGPGTRLTVT.

The V and J genes are TRBV4-1 and TRBJ1-1, with D unclear. This CDR3 spans 16 amino acids. Trimming left V 1 base short and J 0 bases short, with 12 bases between. Germline CDR1 and CDR2: MGHRA and YSYEKL. The CDR3 spells CASSQVGSGVNTEAFF. The CDR3 DNA follows: TGCGCCAGCAGCCAAGTTGGCAGCGGAGTGAACACTGAAGCTTTCTTT.